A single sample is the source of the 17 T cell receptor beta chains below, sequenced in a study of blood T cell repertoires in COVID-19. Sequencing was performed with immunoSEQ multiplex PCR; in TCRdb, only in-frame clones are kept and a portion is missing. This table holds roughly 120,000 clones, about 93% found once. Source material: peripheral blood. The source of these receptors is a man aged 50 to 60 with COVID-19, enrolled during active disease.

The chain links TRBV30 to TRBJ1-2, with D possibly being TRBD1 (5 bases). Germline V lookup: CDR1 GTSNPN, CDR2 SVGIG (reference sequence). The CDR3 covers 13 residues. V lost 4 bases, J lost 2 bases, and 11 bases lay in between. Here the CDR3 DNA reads TGTGCCTGGACGACGGGGGGGAACTATGGCTACACCTTC. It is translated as CAWTTGGNYGYTF.

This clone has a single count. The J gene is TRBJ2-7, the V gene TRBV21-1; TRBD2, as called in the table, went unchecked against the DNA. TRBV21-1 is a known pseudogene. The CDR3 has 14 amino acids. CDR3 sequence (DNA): TGTGCCAGCACGGGGACTAGCGGGACCTACGAGCAGTACTTC. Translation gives CASTGTSGTYEQYF.

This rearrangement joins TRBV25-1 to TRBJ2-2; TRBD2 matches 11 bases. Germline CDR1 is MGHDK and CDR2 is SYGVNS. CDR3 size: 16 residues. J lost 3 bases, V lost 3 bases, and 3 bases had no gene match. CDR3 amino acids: CASSDSLAGDTGELFF. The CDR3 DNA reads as TGTGCCAGCAGTGATTCACTAGCGGGAGACACCGGGGAGCTGTTTTTT.

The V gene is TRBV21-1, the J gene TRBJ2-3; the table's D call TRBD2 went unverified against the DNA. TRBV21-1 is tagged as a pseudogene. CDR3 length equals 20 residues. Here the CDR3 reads CASSNRTSGTLRTSTDTQYF. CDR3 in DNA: TGTGCCAGCAGCAACAGGACTAGCGGGACACTAAGAACTAGCACAGATACGCAGTATTTT.

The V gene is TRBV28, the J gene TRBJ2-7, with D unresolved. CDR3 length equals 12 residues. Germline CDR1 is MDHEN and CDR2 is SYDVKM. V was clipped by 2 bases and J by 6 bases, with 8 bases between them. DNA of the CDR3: TGTGCCAGCAGTTTAGGAGCACTCGAGCAGTACTTC. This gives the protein CASSLGALEQYF.

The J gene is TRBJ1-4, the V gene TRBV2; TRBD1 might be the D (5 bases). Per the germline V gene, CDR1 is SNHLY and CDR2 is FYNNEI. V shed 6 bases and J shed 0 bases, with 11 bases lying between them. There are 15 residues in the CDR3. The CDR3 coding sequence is TGTGCCAGCAGGCGGGGGGGAGCAACTAATGAAAAACTGTTTTTT. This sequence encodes CASRRGGATNEKLFF.

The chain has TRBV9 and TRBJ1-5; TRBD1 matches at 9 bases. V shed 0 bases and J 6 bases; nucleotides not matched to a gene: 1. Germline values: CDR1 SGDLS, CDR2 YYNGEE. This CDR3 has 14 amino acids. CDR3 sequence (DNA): TGTGCCAGCAGCGTAGGGACAGGGGTTCAGCCCCAGCATTTT. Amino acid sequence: CASSVGTGVQPQHF. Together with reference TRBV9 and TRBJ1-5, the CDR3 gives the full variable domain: DSGVTQTPKHLITATGQRVTLRCSPRSGDLSVYWYQQSLDQGLQFLIQYYNGEERAKGNILERFSAQQFPDLHSELNLSSLELGDSALYFCASSVGTGVQPQHFGDGTRLSIL.

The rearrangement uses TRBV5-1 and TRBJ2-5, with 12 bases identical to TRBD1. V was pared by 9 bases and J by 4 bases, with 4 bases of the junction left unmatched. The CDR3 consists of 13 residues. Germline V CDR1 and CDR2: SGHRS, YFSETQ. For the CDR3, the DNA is TGCGCCACCGGGACAGGGGGCGCAGAGACCCAGTACTTC. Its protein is CATGTGGAETQYF.

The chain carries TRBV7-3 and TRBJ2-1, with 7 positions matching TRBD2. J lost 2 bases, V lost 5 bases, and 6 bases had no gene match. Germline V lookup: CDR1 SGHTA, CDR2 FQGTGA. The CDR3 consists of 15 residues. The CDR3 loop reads CASSPQAGTYNEQFF. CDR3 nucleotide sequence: TGTGCCAGCAGCCCTCAAGCGGGAACCTACAATGAGCAGTTCTTC.

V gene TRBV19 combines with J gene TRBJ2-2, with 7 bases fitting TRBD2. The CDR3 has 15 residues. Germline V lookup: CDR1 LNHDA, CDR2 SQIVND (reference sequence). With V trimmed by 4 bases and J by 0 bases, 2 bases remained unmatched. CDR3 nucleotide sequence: TGTGCCAGTAGTACGGGACTACCGAACACCGGGGAGCTGTTTTTT. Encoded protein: CASSTGLPNTGELFF.

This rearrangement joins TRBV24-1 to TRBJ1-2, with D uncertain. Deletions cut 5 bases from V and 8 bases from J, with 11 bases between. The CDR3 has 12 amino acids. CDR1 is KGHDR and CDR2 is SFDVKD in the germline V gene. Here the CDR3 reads CATSGLAGGYTF. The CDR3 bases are TGTGCCACCAGTGGCCTAGCTGGCGGCTACACCTTC.

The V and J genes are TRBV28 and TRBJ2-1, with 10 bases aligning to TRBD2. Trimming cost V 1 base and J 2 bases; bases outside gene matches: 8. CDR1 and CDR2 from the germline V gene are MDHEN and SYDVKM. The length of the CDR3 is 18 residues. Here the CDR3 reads CASSLSASGRGAYNEQFF. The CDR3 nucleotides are TGTGCCAGCAGTTTATCCGCTAGCGGGAGAGGCGCCTACAATGAGCAGTTCTTC.

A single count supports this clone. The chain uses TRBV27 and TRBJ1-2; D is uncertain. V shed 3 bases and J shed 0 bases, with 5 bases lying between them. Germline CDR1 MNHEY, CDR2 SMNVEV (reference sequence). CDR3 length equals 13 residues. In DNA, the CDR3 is TGTGCCAGCAGTTTTACAGCTAACTATGGCTACACCTTC. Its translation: CASSFTANYGYTF.

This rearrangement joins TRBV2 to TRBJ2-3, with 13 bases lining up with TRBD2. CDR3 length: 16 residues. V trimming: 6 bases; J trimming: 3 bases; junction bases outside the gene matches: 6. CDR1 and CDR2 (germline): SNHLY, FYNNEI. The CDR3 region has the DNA TGTGCCAGCAGCGGGGGACTAGCGGGGCAGACAGATACGCAGTATTTT. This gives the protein CASSGGLAGQTDTQYF.

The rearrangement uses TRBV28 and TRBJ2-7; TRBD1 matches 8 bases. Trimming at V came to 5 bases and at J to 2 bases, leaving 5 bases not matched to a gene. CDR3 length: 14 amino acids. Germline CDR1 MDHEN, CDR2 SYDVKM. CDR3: CASSRGTGTYEQYF. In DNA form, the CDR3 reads TGTGCCAGCAGTCGCGGGACAGGAACCTACGAGCAGTACTTC.

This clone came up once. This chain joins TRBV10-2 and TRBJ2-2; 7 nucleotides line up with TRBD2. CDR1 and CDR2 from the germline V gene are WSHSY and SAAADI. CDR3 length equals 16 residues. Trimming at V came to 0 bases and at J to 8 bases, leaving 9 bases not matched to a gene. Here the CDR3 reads CASSESGTNGRGELFF. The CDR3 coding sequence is TGCGCCAGCAGTGAGTCCGGGACTAACGGGAGAGGGGAGCTGTTTTTT.

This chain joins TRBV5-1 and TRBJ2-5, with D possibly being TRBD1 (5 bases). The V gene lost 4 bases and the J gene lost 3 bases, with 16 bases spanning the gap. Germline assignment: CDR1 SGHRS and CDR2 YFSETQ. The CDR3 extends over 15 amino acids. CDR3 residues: CASSNSADNEETQYF. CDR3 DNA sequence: TGCGCCAGCAGCAACTCGGCGGACAACGAAGAGACCCAGTACTTC.